This T cell receptor (beta chain) was profiled in a study of CD8+CD57+ T cells in acquired aplastic anemia. Study details: On average, sorted CD4+ and CD8+ cells gave about 2.9 ug of DNA. General observations from the study: Simpson's diversity of CD8+ cells was not significantly different in patients compared with controls.

The template for TCR beta VDJ and CDR3 sequence profiling was genomic DNA. TCRdb itself ran the reads through MiXCR, one entry per CDR3 protein. The data show 150,000 to 200,000 distinct CDR3 sequences, less than 60% seen once. CDR3 size: 18 residues. With V trimmed by 3 bases and J by 6 bases, 15 bases remained unmatched. CDR1 and CDR2 from the germline V gene are MNHEY and SVGAGI. This clonotype has only a few counts. Its antigen is not known. Individuals selected for sequencing had exhibited CD8+CD57+ cell expansion on flow cytometry. Every one of the patients had aplastic anemia (severe, acquired). Patients were untreated when blood was sampled.

The rearrangement uses TRBV6-5 and TRBJ2-5, with TRBD2 identical over 11 bases. The TCR originated in a human donor with aplastic anemia. Specimen: sorted CD4+, CD8+, or CD8+CD57+ T cells (not recorded which) from PBMCs. This CDR3 is CASSYGGLAGGPGQTQYF. CDR3 in DNA: TGTGCCAGCAGTTATGGAGGGCTAGCGGGAGGACCGGGACAGACCCAGTACTTC.